The present T cell receptor beta chain was sequenced within a study of blood T cell repertoires in COVID-19. About the research overall: Samples came from the United States, Italy and Spain, spanning acute and convalescent COVID-19. T cells, B-cell-depleted T cells, or PBMCs provided the cDNA or gDNA that served as material.

In the original workflow: Estimated nucleated cell counts came from reference gene primer amplification. This table comes from immunoSEQ multiplex PCR, and its TCRdb copy is limited to in-frame clones, with some not included. V and J calls and clone size are copied from that table; D and trimming were computed from the DNA. In the table there are some 160,000 clones, more than 75% of which are singletons. V dropped 5 bases and J dropped 7 bases, with 17 bases sitting between them. The CDR3 is 15 residues long. Germline lookup yields CDR1 KGHDR and CDR2 SFDVKD. This receptor was identified in a man in his forties or fifties who had recovered from COVID-19. Sequencing was carried out using peripheral blood. The chain links TRBV24-1 to TRBJ1-5; D gene ambiguous. The CDR3 region has the DNA TGTGCCACCAGTGGCGGGCCTGCAGCCTCGCAGCCCCAGCATTTT. This codes for CATSGGPAASQPQHF.